Below, one T cell receptor beta chain is given with its context. Its antigen is unidentified. The intended depth for sequencing was 1 in 200,000 to 1 in 1 million T cells. The assay was immunoSEQ multiplex PCR, and TCRdb's table has in-frame clones only and misses some. Of about 29,000 clones detected, 70% to 80% appear once; the ten largest clones hold 51%. The data are from a study of cytotoxic CD8 clonotypes in ibrutinib-treated CLL. General study points: Clonality grew at ibrutinib response; at progression, it decreased back toward baseline. T-cell clonality at baseline went above that of age-matched healthy donors and rose and fell with circulating CD8+ T-cell counts.

Germline V lookup: CDR1 SEHNR, CDR2 FQNEAQ (reference sequence). CDR3 length: 14 amino acids. With 3 bases removed from V and 4 bases from J, the gap between germline ends came to 12 bases. The V gene is TRBV7-9, the J gene TRBJ1-1; no clear D. This TCR was sampled from a human donor with chronic lymphocytic leukemia. The sequencing here drew on PBMCs, taken after 36 months of ibrutinib treatment. CDR3 DNA sequence: TGTGCCAGCAGCTTTGACCCTCGGGGCACTGAAGCTTTCTTT. This gives the protein CASSFDPRGTEAFF.